The source of this T cell receptor (beta chain) is a study of T-cell reconstitution after alpha-beta-depleted transplantation in children. The CDR3 consists of 14 residues. Trimming took 5 bases from V and 2 from J, leaving 9 bases between them. Germline CDR1 SGHVS, CDR2 FQNEAQ. Only a few counts were recorded for this clonotype. As it was prepared, the TCRbeta library received unique molecular identifiers. TCRdb redid the calling of the PCR reads with MiXCR, one entry per CDR3 protein. The data show some 530,000 distinct CDR3 sequences, around an eighth seen once. Sequencing was performed on PBMCs from the stem cell graft donor, taken from the stem cell graft. The clonotype comes from a human donor who donated a stem cell graft to a child with combined immunodeficiency. The chain employs TRBV7-8 and TRBJ2-2; D unclear. In DNA form, the CDR3 reads TGTGCCAGCAGCCCCACACGTAACACCGGGGAGCTGTTTTTT. This sequence encodes CASSPTRNTGELFF.